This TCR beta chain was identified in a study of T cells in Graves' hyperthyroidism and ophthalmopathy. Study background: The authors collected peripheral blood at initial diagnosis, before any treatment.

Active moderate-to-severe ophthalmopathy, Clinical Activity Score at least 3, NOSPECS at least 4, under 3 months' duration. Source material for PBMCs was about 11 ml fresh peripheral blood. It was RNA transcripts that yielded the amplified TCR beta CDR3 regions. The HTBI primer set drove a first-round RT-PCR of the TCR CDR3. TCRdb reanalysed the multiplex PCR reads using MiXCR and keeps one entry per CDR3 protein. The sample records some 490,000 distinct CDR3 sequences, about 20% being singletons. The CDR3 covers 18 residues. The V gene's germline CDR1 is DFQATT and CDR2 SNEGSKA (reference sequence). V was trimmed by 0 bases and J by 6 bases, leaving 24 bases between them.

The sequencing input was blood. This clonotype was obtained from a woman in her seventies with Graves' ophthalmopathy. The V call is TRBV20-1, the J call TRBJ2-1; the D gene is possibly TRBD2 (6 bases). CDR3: CSARDVMERVLRLNEQFF. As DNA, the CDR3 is TGCAGTGCTAGAGATGTCATGGAGCGGGTTCTGCGCCTCAATGAGCAGTTCTTC.